This TCR beta chain was obtained from a study of CD8 T cells in ankylosing spondylitis. Study-wide results and caveats: For ankylosing spondylitis blood, a TCR beta motif of several highly homologous variants appeared characteristic.

Molecular-barcoded quantitative 5'-RACE produced these TCR beta libraries. TCRdb re-called the 5' RACE reads with MiXCR, one entry per CDR3 protein. The sample gives about 800,000 distinct CDR3 sequences, 12% of which show up once; 0.45% to 0.6% is in the top ten. As to this clonotype: What it binds is unknown. At one boundary the junction diverges from the germline segment, which might be a read error.

The sequence was obtained from a male donor with ankylosing spondylitis. Source material: blood, either unsorted or a sorted T cell fraction (not recorded which).

The CDR3 region is CASRTDRDSGANFLTF. The CDR3 DNA sequence: TGTGCCAGCAGAACCGACAGGGACTCTGGGGCCAACTTCCTGACTTTC. The gene calls are TRBV6-1 and TRBJ2-6, with D maybe TRBD1 (7 bases). The CDR3 has 16 amino acids. Germline-derived CDR1 and CDR2 are MNHNS and SASEGT.